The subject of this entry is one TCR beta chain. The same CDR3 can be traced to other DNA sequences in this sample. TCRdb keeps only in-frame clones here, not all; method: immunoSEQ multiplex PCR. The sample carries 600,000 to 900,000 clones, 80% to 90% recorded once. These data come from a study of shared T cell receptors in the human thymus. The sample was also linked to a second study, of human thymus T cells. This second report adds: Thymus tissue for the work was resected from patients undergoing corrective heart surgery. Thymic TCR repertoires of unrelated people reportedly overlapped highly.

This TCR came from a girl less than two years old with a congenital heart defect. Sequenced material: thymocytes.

The CDR3 region has the DNA TGCGCCAGCAGCCCCCGGGACAGCACAAATGAAAAACTGTTTTTT. Translating gives CASSPRDSTNEKLFF. The chain has TRBV4-3 and TRBJ1-4, with 7 bases fitting TRBD1. Losses at the gene ends were 4 bases for V and 5 bases for J; bases not matched to a gene: 7. Looked up from germline, CDR1 is LGHNA and CDR2 is YSLEER. The CDR3 is 15 amino acids.